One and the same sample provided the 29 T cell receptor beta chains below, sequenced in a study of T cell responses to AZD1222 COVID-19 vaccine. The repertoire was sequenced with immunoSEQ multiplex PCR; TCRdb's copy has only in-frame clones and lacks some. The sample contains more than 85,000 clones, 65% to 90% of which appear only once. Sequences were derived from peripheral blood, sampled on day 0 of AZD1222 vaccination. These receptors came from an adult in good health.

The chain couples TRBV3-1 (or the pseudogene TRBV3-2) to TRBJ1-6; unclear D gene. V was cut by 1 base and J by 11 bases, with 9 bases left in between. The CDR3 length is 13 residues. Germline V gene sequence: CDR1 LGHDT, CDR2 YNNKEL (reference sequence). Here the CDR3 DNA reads TGTGCCAGCAGCCAAGCTCGGCCCGCACCCCTCCACTTT. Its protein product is CASSQARPAPLHF.

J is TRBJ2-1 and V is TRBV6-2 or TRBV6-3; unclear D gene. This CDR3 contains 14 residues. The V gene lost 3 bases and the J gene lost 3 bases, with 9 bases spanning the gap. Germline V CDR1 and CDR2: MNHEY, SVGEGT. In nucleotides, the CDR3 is TGTGCCAGCAGTTATGGTGACAACTACAATGAGCAGTTCTTC. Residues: CASSYGDNYNEQFF.

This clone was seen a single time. The CDR3 loop is CASTWGVANEKLFF. CDR3 in DNA: TGTGCCTCCACCTGGGGGGTGGCTAATGAAAAACTGTTTTTT. V is TRBV28 and J is TRBJ1-4, with D possibly matching TRBD1 (5 bases). This CDR3 has 14 residues. CDR1 is MDHEN and CDR2 is SYDVKM in the germline V gene. V shed 11 bases and J shed 3 bases, with 16 bases lying between them.

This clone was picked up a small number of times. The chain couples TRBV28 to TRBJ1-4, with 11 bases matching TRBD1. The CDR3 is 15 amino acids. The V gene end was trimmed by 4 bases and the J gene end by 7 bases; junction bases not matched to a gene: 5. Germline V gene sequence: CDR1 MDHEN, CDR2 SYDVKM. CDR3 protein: CASSYPGTGGEKLFF. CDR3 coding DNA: TGTGCCAGCAGTTATCCCGGGACAGGGGGTGAAAAACTGTTTTTT.

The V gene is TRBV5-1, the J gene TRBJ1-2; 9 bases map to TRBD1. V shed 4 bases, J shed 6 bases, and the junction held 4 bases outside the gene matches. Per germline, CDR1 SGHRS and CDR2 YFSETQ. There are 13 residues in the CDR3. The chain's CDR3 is CASSGGQGHGYTF. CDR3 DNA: TGCGCCAGCAGCGGGGGACAGGGTCATGGCTACACCTTC.

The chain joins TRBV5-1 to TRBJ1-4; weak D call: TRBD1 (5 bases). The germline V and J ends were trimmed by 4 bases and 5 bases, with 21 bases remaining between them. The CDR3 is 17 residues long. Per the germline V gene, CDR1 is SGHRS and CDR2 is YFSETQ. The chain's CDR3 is CASSPGQGGAKNEKLFF. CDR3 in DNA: TGCGCCAGCAGCCCTGGCCAGGGAGGGGCCAAGAATGAAAAACTGTTTTTT.

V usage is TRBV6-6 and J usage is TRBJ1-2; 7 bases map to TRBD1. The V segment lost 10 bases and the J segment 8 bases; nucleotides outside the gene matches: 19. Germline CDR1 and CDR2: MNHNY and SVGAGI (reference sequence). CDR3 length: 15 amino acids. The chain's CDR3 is CATQLNRGRRWGYTF. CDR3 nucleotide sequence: TGTGCCACCCAGTTGAACAGGGGACGACGATGGGGCTACACCTTC.

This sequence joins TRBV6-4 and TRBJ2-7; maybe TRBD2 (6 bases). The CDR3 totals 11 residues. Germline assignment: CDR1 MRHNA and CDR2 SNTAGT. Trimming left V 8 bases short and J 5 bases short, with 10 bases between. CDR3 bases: TGTGCCAGCCGGAGGGCGGACGAGCAGTACTTC. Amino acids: CASRRADEQYF.

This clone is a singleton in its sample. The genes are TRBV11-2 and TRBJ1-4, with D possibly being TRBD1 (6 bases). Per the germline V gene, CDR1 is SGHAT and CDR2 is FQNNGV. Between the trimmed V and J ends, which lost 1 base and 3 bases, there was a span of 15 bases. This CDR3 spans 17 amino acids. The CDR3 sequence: CASSLGPGGGPNEKLFF. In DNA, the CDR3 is TGTGCCAGCAGCTTAGGTCCGGGAGGGGGGCCTAATGAAAAACTGTTTTTT. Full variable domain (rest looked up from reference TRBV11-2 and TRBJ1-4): EAGVAQSPRYKIIEKRQSVAFWCNPISGHATLYWYQQILGQGPKLLIQFQNNGVVDDSQLPKDRFSAERLKGVDSTLKIQPAKLEDSAVYLCASSLGPGGGPNEKLFFGSGTQLSVL.

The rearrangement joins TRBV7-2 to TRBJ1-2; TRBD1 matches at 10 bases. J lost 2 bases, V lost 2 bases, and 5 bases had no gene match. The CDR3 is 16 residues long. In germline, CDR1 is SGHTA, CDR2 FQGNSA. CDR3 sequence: CASSLRGGQGNYGYTF. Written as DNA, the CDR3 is TGTGCCAGCAGCTTACGGGGGGGACAGGGGAACTATGGCTACACCTTC.

The CDR3 is CSVVALSYEQYF. DNA for the CDR3: TGCAGCGTTGTGGCCCTCTCCTACGAGCAGTACTTC. The V gene is TRBV29-1, the J gene TRBJ2-7, with D hard to call. The CDR3 length is 12 residues. Germline CDR1 reads SQVTM; CDR2 reads ANQGSEA. The ends were cut back, 4 bases at V and 0 bases at J, with 7 bases in the middle.

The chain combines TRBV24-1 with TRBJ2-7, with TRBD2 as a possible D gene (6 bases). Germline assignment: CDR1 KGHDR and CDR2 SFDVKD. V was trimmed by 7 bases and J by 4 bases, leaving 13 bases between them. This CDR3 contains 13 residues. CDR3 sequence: CATSQGGNYEQYF. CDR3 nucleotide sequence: TGTGCCACCAGCCAGGGAGGAAATTACGAGCAGTACTTC.

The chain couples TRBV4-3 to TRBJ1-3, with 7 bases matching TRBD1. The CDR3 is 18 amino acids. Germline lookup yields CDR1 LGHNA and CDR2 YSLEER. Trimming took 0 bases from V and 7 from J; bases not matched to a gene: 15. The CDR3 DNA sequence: TGCGCCAGCAGCCAAGACCTGGGCTCCGGGACAGTGTGGAACACCATATATTTT. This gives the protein CASSQDLGSGTVWNTIYF.

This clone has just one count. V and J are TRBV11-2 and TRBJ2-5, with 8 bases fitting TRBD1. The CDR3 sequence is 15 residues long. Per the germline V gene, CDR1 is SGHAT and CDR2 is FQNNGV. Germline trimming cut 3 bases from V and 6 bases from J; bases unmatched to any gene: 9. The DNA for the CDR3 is TGTGCCAGCAGCTTTGGGGACAGGCCAGGTCAGACCCAGTACTTC. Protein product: CASSFGDRPGQTQYF. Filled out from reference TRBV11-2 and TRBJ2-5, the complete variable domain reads EAGVAQSPRYKIIEKRQSVAFWCNPISGHATLYWYQQILGQGPKLLIQFQNNGVVDDSQLPKDRFSAERLKGVDSTLKIQPAKLEDSAVYLCASSFGDRPGQTQYFGPGTRLLVL.

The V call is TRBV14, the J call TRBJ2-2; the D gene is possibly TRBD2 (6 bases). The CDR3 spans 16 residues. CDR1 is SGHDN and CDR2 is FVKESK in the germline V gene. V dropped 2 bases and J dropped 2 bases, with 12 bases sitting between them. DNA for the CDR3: TGTGCCAGCAGCCAATTGGGGAGGAGAAACACCGGGGAGCTGTTTTTT. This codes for CASSQLGRRNTGELFF. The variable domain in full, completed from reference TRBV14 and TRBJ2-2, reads EAGVTQFPSHSVIEKGQTVTLRCDPISGHDNLYWYRRVMGKEIKFLLHFVKESKQDESGMPNNRFLAERTGGTYSTLKVQPAELEDSGVYFCASSQLGRRNTGELFFGEGSRLTVL.

CDR3 sequence reads: CASSAGTGRAEGYTF. DNA of the CDR3: TGTGCCAGCAGCGCCGGGACAGGACGGGCAGAAGGCTACACCTTC. The genes are TRBV11-2 and TRBJ1-2, with TRBD1 matching over 8 bases. The CDR3 has 15 residues. V lost 5 bases and J lost 8; bases outside the gene matches: 13. Germline assignment: CDR1 SGHAT and CDR2 FQNNGV.

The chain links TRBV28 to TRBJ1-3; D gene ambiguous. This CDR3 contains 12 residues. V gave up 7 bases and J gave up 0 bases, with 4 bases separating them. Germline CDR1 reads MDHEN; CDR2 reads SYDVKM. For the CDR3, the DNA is TGTGCCAGCAAAGCCTCTGGAAACACCATATATTTT. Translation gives CASKASGNTIYF. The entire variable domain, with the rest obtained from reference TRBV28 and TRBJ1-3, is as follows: DVKVTQSSRYLVKRTGEKVFLECVQDMDHENMFWYRQDPGLGLRLIYFSYDVKMKEKGDIPEGYSVSREKKERFSLILESASTNQTSMYLCASKASGNTIYFGEGSWLTVV.

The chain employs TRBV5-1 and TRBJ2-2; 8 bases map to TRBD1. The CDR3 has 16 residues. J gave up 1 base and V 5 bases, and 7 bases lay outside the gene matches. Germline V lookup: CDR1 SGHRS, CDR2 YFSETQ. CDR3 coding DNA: TGCGCCAGCAGTGTTGACGGGACAGGGAACACCGGGGAGCTGTTTTTT. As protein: CASSVDGTGNTGELFF.

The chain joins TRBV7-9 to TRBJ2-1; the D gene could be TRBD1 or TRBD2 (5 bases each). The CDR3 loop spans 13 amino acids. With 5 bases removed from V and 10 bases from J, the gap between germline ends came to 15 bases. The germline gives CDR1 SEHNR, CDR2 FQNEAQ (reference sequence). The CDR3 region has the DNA TGTGCCAGCAGCCCTAGGGACCGGCGCGAGCAGTTCTTC. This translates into CASSPRDRREQFF.

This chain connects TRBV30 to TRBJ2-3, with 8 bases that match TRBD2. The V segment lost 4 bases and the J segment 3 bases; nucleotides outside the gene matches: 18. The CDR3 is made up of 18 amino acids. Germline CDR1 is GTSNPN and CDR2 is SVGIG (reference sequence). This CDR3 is CAWKREGLAMLGTDTQYF. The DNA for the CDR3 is TGTGCCTGGAAACGGGAGGGTTTAGCTATGCTCGGGACAGATACGCAGTATTTT.

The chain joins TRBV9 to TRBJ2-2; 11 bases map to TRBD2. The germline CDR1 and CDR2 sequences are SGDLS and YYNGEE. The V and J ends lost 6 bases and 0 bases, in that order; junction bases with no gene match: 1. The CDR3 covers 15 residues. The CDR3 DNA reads TGTGCCAGCAAGACTAGCGGGACGAACACCGGGGAGCTGTTTTTT. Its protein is CASKTSGTNTGELFF.

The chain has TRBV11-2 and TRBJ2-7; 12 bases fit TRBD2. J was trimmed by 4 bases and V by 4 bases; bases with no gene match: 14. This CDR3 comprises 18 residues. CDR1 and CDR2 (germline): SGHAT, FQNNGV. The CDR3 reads CASSSGGTSGFRLYEQYF. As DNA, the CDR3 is TGTGCCAGCAGCTCCGGAGGGACTAGCGGGTTTCGGTTGTACGAGCAGTACTTC.

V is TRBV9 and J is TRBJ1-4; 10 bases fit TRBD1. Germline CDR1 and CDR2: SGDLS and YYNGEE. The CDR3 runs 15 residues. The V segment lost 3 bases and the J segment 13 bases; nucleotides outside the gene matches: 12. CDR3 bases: TGTGCCAGCAGCGCGACCGGGACAGGGGATGGAGGACTGTTTTTT. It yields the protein CASSATGTGDGGLFF. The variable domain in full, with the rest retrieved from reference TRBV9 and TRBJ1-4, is DSGVTQTPKHLITATGQRVTLRCSPRSGDLSVYWYQQSLDQGLQFLIQYYNGEERAKGNILERFSAQQFPDLHSELNLSSLELGDSALYFCASSATGTGDGGLFFGSGTQLSVL.

The CDR3 coding sequence is TGTGCCAGCAGCCAAGGGCCACAAAGAAGGGCTGCTGAAGCTTTCTTT. This encodes CASSQGPQRRAAEAFF. The rearrangement joins TRBV3-1 (or the pseudogene TRBV3-2) to TRBJ1-1; D ambiguous. The V and J ends lost 1 base and 6 bases respectively, with 18 bases between them. CDR3 length equals 16 residues. Per the germline V gene, CDR1 is LGHDT and CDR2 is YNNKEL (reference sequence).

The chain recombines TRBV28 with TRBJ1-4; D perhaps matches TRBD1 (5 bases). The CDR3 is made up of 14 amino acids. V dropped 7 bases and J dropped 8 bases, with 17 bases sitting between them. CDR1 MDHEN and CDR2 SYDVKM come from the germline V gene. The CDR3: CASTNLAGQEKLFF. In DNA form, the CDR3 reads TGTGCCAGCACCAACCTGGCAGGGCAAGAAAAACTGTTTTTT.

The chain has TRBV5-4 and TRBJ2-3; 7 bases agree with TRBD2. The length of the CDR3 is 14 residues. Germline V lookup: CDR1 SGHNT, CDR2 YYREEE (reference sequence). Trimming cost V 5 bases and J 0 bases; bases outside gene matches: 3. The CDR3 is CASSWDYSTDTQYF. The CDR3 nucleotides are TGTGCCAGCAGTTGGGACTATAGCACAGATACGCAGTATTTT.

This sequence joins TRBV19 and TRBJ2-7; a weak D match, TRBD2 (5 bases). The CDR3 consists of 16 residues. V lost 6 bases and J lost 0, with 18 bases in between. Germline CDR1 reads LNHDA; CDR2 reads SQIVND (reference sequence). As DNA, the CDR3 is TGTGCCAGTAGCCTTTCCGGGGTTTCCCCCTCCTACGAGCAGTACTTC. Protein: CASSLSGVSPSYEQYF.

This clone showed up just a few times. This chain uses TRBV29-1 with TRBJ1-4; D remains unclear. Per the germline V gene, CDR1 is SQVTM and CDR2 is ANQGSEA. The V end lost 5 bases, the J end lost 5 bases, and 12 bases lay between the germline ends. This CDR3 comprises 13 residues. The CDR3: CSVSVGPNEKLFF. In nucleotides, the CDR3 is TGCAGCGTTTCAGTAGGGCCAAATGAAAAACTGTTTTTT.

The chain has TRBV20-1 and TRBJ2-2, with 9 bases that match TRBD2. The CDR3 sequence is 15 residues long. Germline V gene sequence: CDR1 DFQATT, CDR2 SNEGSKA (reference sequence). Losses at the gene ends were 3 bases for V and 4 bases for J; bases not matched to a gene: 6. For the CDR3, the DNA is TGCAGTGCTAGTAGGGCGGGAGGGCGCACCGGGGAGCTGTTTTTT. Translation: CSASRAGGRTGELFF.